This TCR beta chain was found in a study of T-cell memory formation after mild COVID-19. Whole-study results and caveats: Cross-reactive memory appears to have joined, as suggested by some responding clones showing up in pre-infection memory.

TCRdb independently ran MiXCR on the 5' RACE reads; one entry per CDR3 protein. This table has roughly 200,000 distinct CDR3 sequences, 20% to 25% appearing once. For this clonotype: Its specificity is not known.

Trimming left V 3 bases short and J 5 bases short, with 13 bases between. Looked up from germline, CDR1 is LNHDA and CDR2 is SQIVND (reference sequence). This CDR3 has 15 amino acids. Sequences were obtained from PBMCs or a T cell subset sorted from them (not recorded which). The receptor's source is an adult woman who had mild COVID-19 (a few samples of this study predate the infection). Cell type and time point are not known. The gene calls are TRBV19 and TRBJ1-4, with D possibly TRBD1 on 5 matching bases. The CDR3 loop reads CASSITGLPNEKLFF. CDR3 coding DNA: TGTGCCAGTAGTATTACAGGACTACCAAATGAAAAACTGTTTTTT. The whole variable domain, filled in from reference TRBV19 and TRBJ1-4, reads DGGITQSPKYLFRKEGQNVTLSCEQNLNHDAMYWYRQDPGQGLRLIYYSQIVNDFQKGDIAEGYSVSREKKESFPLTVTSAQKNPTAFYLCASSITGLPNEKLFFGSGTQLSVL.